This T cell receptor beta chain stems from a study of cytomegalovirus exposure and HLA in healthy donors. PCR employed 60 Vbeta and 13 Jbeta primers. Only in-frame clones appear in the TCRdb table, and some are missing; sequencing was by immunoSEQ multiplex PCR. The repertoire holds about 160,000 clones, with more than 65% as singletons. Only a few counts were recorded for this clone. CDR1 and CDR2 from the germline V gene are SGHVS and FQNEAQ. The CDR3 has 13 residues. Trimming shortened V by 3 bases and J by 4 bases, and 7 bases separated the two germline ends. V and J are TRBV7-8 and TRBJ1-3; D gene unclear. The TCR comes from a woman aged 50 to 65 in good health and CMV-seronegative. The sample taken for sequencing was PBMCs. CDR3 sequence: CASSLLRGNTIYF. The DNA of the CDR3 is TGTGCCAGCAGCTTGCTGCGAGGAAACACCATATATTTT.